These 2 T cell receptor beta chains originate from one sample sequenced in a study of blood T cell repertoires in COVID-19 (dated by TCRdb to the early 2020s). Library creation used the immunoSEQ multiplex PCR assay. This immuneACCESS table, as held by TCRdb, lists in-frame sequences with V and J called but not all clones. Of the missing ones, under half trace to an unresolved V gene in checked studies; the others have no known cause. For this sample there are 200,000 or so clones; around four fifths appear just once. The ten largest clones take up over 5% of the sample. Sequenced: peripheral blood. The source of these receptors is a woman younger than 45 with acute or convalescent COVID-19.

In DNA form, the CDR3 reads TGTGCCAGCAGCTTAGTACAGATTCAGAACACTGAAGCTTTCTTT. Translating it yields CASSLVQIQNTEAFF. The chain uses TRBV7-9 and TRBJ1-1; no clear D gene. Trimming shortened V by 1 base and J by 1 base, and 10 bases separated the two germline ends. Germline CDR1 and CDR2: SEHNR and FQNEAQ (reference sequence). The CDR3 consists of 15 residues.

V gene TRBV7-2 combines with J gene TRBJ2-2, with D unresolved. Germline CDR1 SGHTA, CDR2 FQGNSA. CDR3 length equals 13 residues. V was pared by 2 bases and J by 7 bases, with 8 bases between. Here the CDR3 reads CASSLLGVGELFF. The CDR3 region has the DNA TGTGCCAGCAGCTTACTAGGAGTCGGGGAGCTGTTTTTT.